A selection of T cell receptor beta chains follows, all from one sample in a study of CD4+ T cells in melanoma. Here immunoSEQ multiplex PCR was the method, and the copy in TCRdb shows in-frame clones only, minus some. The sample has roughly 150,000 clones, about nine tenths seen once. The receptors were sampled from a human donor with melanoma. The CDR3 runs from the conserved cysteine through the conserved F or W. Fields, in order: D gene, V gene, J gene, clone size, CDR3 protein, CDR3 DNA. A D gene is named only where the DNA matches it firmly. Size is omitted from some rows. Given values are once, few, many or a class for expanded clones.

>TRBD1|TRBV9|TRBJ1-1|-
CASRQGLNTEAFF
TGTGCCAGCAGACAGGGGCTGAACACTGAAGCTTTCTTT
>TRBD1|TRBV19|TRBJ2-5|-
CASSRTGGAGTQYF
TGTGCCAGTTCCCGAACAGGGGGCGCTGGGACCCAGTACTTC
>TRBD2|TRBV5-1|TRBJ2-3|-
CASSLNDAGGLTDTQYF
TGCGCCAGCAGCTTGAACGACGCGGGGGGGCTGACAGATACGCAGTATTTT
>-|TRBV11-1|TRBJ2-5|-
CASSFPGTQETQYF
TGTGCCAGCAGCTTCCCGGGAACCCAAGAGACCCAGTACTTC
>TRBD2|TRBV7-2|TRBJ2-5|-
CASSLGLAVPETQYF
TGTGCCAGCAGCTTAGGACTAGCTGTCCCAGAGACCCAGTACTTC
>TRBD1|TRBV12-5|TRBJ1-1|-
CASGQGTGNTEAFF
TGTGCTAGTGGTCAAGGGACAGGGAACACTGAAGCTTTCTTT
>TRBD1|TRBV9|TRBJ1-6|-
CASSATGYDSPLHF
TGTGCCAGCAGCGCGACAGGGTATGATTCACCCCTCCACTTT
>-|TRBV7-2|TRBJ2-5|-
CASSPGWGSLGETQYF
TGTGCCAGCAGCCCCGGGTGGGGTAGCTTAGGGGAGACCCAGTACTTC
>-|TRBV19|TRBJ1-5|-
CASQGRNQPQHF
TGTGCCAGCCAGGGTCGAAATCAGCCCCAGCATTTT
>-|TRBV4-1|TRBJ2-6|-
CASSQDEGHRNVLTF
TGCGCCAGCAGCCAAGATGAGGGGCACCGCAACGTCCTGACTTTC
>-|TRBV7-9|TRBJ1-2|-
CASSLTYGFNYGYTF
TGTGCCAGCAGCTTAACGTACGGGTTTAACTATGGCTACACCTTC
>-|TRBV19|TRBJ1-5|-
CASSLERASPNQPQHF
TGTGCCAGTAGTCTTGAGAGGGCGTCACCTAATCAGCCCCAGCATTTT
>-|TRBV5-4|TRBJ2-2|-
CASSLYLGNPRELFF
TGTGCCAGCAGCTTGTACTTAGGGAATCCCAGGGAGCTGTTTTTT
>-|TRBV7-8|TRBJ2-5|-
CASSPDEYQETQYF
TGTGCCAGCAGCCCCGATGAGTACCAAGAGACCCAGTACTTC
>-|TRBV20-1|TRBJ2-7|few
CSAGTRYEQYF
TGCAGTGCTGGGACAAGGTACGAGCAGTACTTC
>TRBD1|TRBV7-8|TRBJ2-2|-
CASSPGTDTGELFF
TGTGCCAGCAGCCCCGGGACAGACACCGGGGAGCTGTTTTTT
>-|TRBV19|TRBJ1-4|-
CASSMGRTWDEKLFF
TGTGCCAGTAGTATGGGAAGAACCTGGGATGAAAAACTGTTTTTT
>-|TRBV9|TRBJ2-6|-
CASSPLPSGANVLTF
TGTGCCAGCAGCCCACTCCCCTCTGGGGCCAACGTCCTGACTTTC
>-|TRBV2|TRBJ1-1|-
CASRVNTEAFF
TGTGCCAGCAGGGTGAACACTGAAGCTTTCTTT
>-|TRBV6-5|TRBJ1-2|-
CASSPRPEEYGYTF
TGTGCCAGCAGTCCCCGCCCGGAAGAATATGGCTACACCTTC
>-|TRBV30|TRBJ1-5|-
CAWSVQENQPQHF
TGTGCCTGGAGTGTACAGGAGAATCAGCCCCAGCATTTT
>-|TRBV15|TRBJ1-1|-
CATSPRFTTEAFF
TGTGCCACCAGCCCCAGGTTTACCACTGAAGCTTTCTTT
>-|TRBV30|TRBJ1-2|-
CAWSVSSQAVYGYTF
TGTGCCTGGAGTGTATCGAGCCAGGCCGTCTATGGCTACACCTTC
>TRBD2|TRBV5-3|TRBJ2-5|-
CARSLSYLSGTSGVPTQYF
TGTGCCAGAAGCTTGTCCTACCTTTCGGGGACTAGCGGGGTTCCAACCCAGTACTTC
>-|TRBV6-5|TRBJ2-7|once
CASSYSIGGGEQYF
TGTGCCAGCAGTTACTCGATAGGAGGGGGCGAGCAGTACTTC
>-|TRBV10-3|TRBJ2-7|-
CAISGSYEQYF
TGTGCCATCAGTGGTTCCTACGAGCAGTACTTC
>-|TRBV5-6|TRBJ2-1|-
CASSSLGPPGQFF
TGTGCCAGCAGCTCATTAGGCCCCCCAGGGCAGTTCTTC
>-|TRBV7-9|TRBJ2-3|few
CASSLVSTDTQYF
TGTGCCAGCAGCTTAGTAAGCACAGATACGCAGTATTTT
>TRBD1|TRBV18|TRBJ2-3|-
CASSPEGRGRGDTQYF
TGTGCCAGCTCACCAGAGGGCAGGGGGAGAGGAGATACGCAGTATTTT
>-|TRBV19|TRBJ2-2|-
CATQGGRPNTGELFF
TGTGCCACCCAGGGAGGCAGGCCAAACACCGGGGAGCTGTTTTTT
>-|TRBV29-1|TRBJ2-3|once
CSVGGDMVTDTQYF
TGCAGCGTGGGGGGAGATATGGTCACAGATACGCAGTATTTT
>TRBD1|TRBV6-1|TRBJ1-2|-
CASRLQGGDGYTF
TGTGCCAGCAGGCTTCAGGGGGGTGATGGCTACACCTTC
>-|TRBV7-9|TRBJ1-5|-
CASSLAWGENQPQHF
TGTGCCAGCAGCTTAGCGTGGGGAGAAAATCAGCCCCAGCATTTT
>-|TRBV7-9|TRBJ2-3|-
CASSLVSRVDTQYF
TGTGCCAGCAGCTTAGTCTCCAGGGTGGATACGCAGTATTTT
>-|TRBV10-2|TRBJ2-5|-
CASSESKAGYGETQYF
TGCGCCAGCAGTGAGTCAAAGGCGGGATACGGGGAGACCCAGTACTTC
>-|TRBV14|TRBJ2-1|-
CASSQVRGSSYNEQFF
TGTGCCAGCAGCCAAGTACGGGGGAGCTCCTACAATGAGCAGTTCTTC
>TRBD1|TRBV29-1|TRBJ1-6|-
CSARTGDSPLHF
TGCAGCGCCCGGACAGGGGATTCACCCCTCCACTTT